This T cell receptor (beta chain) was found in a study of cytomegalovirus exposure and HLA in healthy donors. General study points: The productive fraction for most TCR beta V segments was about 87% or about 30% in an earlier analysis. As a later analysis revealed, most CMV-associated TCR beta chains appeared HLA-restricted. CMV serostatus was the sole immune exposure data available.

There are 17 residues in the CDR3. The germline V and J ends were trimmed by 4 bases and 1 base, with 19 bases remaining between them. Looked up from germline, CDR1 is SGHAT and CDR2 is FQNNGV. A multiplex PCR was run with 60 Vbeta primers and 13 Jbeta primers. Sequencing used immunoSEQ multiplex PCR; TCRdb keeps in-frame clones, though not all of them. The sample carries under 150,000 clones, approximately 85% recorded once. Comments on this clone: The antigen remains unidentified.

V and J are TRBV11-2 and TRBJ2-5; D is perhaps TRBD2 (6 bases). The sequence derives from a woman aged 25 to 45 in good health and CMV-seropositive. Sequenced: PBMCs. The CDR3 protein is CASSSSRRGTVQETQYF. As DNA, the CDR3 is TGTGCCAGCAGCTCTTCCCGCCGCGGGACGGTCCAAGAGACCCAGTACTTC.